The rows below give T cell receptor beta chains drawn from one sample of a study of OX40 agonist ivuxolimab in advanced cancers. The assay was immunoSEQ multiplex PCR, and TCRdb's table has in-frame clones only and misses some. The table shows about 24,000 clones, with roughly 91% occurring only once. The sequenced sample was CD4+ or CD8+ T cells sorted from blood, obtained in a trial of the OX40 agonist ivuxolimab. The receptor source for this set is an adult with an advanced solid tumor such as melanoma, head and neck, liver or kidney cancer. The CDR3 runs from the conserved cysteine through the conserved F or W. A D gene is named only where the DNA matches it firmly. Clone size, where shown, is once, few, many, or a class for clones that have expanded.

clone size	V gene	D gene	J gene	CDR3 DNA	CDR3 protein
NA	TRBV5-1	NA	TRBJ2-1	TGCGCCAGCAGCTTACAGGTCCATGAGCAGTTCTTC	CASSLQVHEQFF
NA	TRBV29-1	NA	TRBJ2-1	TGCAGCGTTAAAGGCGACTCCTACAATGAGCAGTTCTTC	CSVKGDSYNEQFF
NA	TRBV5-1	NA	TRBJ1-3	TGCGCCAGCAGCTTGGTAATCGGAGGGACTGGAAACACCATATATTTT	CASSLVIGGTGNTIYF
NA	TRBV5-1	NA	TRBJ1-4	TGCGCCAGCAGCCCCGGGAAAGGCTCTGGTGGGGGTGAAAAACTGTTTTTT	CASSPGKGSGGGEKLFF
NA	TRBV10-3	TRBD1	TRBJ2-1	TGTGCCATCGGGGACAGGGAAAATGAGCAGTTCTTC	CAIGDRENEQFF
few	TRBV27	NA	TRBJ2-2	TGTGCCAGCAGTTTGGAGGGGGCCGGGGAGCTGTTTTTT	CASSLEGAGELFF
NA	TRBV14	NA	TRBJ2-1	TGTGCCAGCAGCCAAGGGGGCACGGTAAACAATGAGCAGTTCTTC	CASSQGGTVNNEQFF
NA	TRBV11-2	TRBD1	TRBJ1-1	TGTGCCAGCAGCTTGTCAGGGGGCACTGAAGCTTTCTTT	CASSLSGGTEAFF
NA	TRBV7-6	NA	TRBJ2-5	TGTGCCAGCAGAAGAGGGACGCAAGAGACCCAGTACTTC	CASRRGTQETQYF
NA	TRBV6-5	NA	TRBJ1-2	TGTGCCAGCAGTACAACAGGGAGACGTGGCTACACCTTC	CASSTTGRRGYTF